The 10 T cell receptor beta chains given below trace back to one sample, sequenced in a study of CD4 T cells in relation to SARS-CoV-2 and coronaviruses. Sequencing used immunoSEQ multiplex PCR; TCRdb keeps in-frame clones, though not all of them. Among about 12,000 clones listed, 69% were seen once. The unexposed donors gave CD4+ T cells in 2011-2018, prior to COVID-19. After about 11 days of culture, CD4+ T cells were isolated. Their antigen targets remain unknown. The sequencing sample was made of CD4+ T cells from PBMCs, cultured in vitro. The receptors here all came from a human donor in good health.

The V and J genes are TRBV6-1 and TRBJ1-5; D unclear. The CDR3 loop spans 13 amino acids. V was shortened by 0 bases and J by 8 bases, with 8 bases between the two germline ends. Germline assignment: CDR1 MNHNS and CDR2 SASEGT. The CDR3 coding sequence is TGTGCCAGCAGTGAAGCCTTGGTAAAGCCCCAGCATTTT. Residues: CASSEALVKPQHF.

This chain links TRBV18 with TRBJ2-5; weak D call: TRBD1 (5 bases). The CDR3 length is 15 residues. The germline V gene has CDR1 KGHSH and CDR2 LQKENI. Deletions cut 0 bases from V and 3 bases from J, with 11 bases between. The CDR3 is CASSPPGLGEETQYF. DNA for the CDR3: TGTGCCAGCTCACCACCAGGCCTAGGGGAAGAGACCCAGTACTTC.

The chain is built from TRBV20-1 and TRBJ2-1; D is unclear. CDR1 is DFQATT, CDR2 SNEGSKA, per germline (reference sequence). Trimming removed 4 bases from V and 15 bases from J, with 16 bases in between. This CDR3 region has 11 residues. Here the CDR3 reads CSATSRAGLFF. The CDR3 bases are TGCAGTGCTACCTCTAGGGCTGGGTTGTTCTTC.

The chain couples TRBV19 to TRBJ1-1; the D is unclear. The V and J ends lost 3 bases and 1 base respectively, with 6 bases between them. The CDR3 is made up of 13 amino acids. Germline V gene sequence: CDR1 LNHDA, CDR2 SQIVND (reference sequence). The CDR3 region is CASSIDTNTEAFF. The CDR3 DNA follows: TGTGCCAGTAGTATCGACACGAACACTGAAGCTTTCTTT.

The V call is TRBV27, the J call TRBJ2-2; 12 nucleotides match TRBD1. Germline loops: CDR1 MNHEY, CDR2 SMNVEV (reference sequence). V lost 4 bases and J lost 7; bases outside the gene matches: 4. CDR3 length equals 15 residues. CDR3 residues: CASSWGQGAGGELFF. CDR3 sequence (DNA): TGTGCCAGCAGTTGGGGACAGGGGGCAGGCGGGGAGCTGTTTTTT.

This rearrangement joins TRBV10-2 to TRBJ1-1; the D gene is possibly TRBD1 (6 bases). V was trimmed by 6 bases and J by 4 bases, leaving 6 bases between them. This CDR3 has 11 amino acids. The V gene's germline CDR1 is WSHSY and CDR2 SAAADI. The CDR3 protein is CASSRGTEAFF. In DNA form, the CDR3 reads TGCGCCAGCAGCAGGGGCACTGAAGCTTTCTTT.

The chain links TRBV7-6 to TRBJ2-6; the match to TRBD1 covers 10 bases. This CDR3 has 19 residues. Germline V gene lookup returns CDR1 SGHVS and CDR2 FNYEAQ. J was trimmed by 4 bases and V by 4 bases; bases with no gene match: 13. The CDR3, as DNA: TGTGCCAGCAGCTACCGACAGGGGGCCGCTATGGTGGGGGCCAACGTCCTGACTTTC. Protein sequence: CASSYRQGAAMVGANVLTF.

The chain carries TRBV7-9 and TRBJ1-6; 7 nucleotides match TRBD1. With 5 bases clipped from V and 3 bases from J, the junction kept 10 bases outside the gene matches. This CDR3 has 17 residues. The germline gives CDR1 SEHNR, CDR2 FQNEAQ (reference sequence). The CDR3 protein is CASSNSGGSLYNSPLHF. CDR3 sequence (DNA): TGTGCCAGCAGCAATTCAGGGGGAAGTCTCTATAATTCACCCCTCCACTTT.

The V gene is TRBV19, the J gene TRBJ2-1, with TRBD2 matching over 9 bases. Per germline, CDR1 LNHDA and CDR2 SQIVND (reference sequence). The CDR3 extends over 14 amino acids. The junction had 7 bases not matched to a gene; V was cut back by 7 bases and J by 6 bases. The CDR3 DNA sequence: TGTGCCAGTACTCAGCGGGAGGTGATCAATGAGCAGTTCTTC. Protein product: CASTQREVINEQFF.

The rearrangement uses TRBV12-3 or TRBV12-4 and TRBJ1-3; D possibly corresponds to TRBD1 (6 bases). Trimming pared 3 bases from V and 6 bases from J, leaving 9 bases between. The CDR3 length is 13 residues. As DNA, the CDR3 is TGTGCCAGCAGTTTCGGGGGCAAAAACACCATATATTTT. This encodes CASSFGGKNTIYF.